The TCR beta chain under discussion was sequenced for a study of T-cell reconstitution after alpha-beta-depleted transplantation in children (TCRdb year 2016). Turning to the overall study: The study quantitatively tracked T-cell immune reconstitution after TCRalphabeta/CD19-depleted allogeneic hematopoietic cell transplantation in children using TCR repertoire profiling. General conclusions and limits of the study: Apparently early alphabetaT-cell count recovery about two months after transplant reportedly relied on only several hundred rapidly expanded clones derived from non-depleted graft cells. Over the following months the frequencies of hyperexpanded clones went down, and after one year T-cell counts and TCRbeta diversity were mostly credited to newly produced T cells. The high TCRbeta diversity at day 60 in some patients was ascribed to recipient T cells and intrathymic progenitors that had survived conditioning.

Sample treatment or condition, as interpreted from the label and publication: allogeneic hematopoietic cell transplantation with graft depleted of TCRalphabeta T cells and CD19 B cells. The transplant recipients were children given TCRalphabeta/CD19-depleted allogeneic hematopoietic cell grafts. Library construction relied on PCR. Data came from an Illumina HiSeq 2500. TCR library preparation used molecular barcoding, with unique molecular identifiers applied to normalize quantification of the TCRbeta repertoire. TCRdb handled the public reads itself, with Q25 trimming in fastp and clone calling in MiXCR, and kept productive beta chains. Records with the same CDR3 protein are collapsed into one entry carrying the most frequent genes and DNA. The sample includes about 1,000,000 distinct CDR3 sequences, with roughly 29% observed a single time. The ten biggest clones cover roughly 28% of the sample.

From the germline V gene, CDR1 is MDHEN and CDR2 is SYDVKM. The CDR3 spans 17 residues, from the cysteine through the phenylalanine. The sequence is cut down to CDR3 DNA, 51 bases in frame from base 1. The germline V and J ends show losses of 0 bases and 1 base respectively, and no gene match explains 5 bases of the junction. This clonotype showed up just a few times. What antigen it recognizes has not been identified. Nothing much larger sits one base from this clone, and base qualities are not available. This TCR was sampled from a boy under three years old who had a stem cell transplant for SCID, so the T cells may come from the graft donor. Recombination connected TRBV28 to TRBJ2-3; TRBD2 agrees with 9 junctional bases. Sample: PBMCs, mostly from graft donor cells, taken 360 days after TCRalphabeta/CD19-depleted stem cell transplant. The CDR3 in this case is CASSLCSRTSGTDTQYF. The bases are TGTGCCAGCAGTTTATGCTCCCGGACTAGCGGCACAGATACGCAGTATTTT.